The 6 T cell receptor beta chains in this list originate from one sample, sequenced in a study of glioma-infiltrating T cells. Amplification of TCR alpha and beta CDR3 regions from RNA used iRepertoire nested multiplex PCR. TCRdb reanalysed the multiplex PCR reads using MiXCR and keeps one entry per CDR3 protein. The sample has approximately 400,000 distinct CDR3 sequences; 35% to 45% are singletons. Input material: glioma tissue, nonneoplastic brain tissue, or PBMCs (not recorded which). The receptors were gathered from a human donor with low-grade glioma or glioblastoma, undergoing nonglioma brain surgery, or in good health (not recorded which).

About this clonotype: Just one base apart from a much larger clone, this may be a read error. This chain links TRBV28 with TRBJ2-1; 8 bases are shared with TRBD2. Per germline, CDR1 MDHEN and CDR2 SYDVKM. The CDR3 consists of 14 residues. CDR3 residues: CASSPGGDGNGQFF. The CDR3 coding sequence is TGTGCCAGCAGTCCCGGGGGGGACGGGAATGGGCAGTTCTTC.

V gene TRBV28 combines with J gene TRBJ1-5; D is undetermined. This CDR3 has 13 amino acids. Germline values: CDR1 MDHEN, CDR2 SYDVKM. V lost 6 bases to trimming and J lost 0 bases, with 6 bases between them. The CDR3 spells CASRTNSNQPQHF. As DNA, the CDR3 is TGTGCCAGCAGGACAAATAGCAATCAGCCCCAGCATTTT.

This clonotype was counted at least ten times. The chain has TRBV24-1 and TRBJ2-1; tentatively, D is TRBD1 (7 bases). Germline V CDR1 and CDR2: KGHDR, SFDVKD. The length of the CDR3 is 16 residues. V lost 1 base to trimming and J lost 2 bases, with 11 bases between them. Written as DNA, the CDR3 is TGTGCCACCAGTGATTTCGGAGGGGGCACCTACAATGAGCAGTTCTTC. Its translation: CATSDFGGGTYNEQFF.

This clonotype was detected ten times or more. The V gene is TRBV28, the J gene TRBJ2-1; 7 nucleotides match TRBD1. The germline CDR1 and CDR2 sequences are MDHEN and SYDVKM. The V gene end was trimmed by 6 bases and the J gene end by 6 bases; junction bases not matched to a gene: 5. The CDR3 is 13 amino acids. The DNA of the CDR3 is TGTGCCAGCAGACCCGGGACAGCCAATGAGCAGTTCTTC. Amino acid sequence: CASRPGTANEQFF.

This clonotype was seen at least ten times. The chain links TRBV20-1 to TRBJ1-2, with D possibly matching TRBD1 (5 bases). CDR3 length equals 14 residues. V was clipped by 3 bases and J by 2 bases, with 13 bases between them. Germline V gene lookup returns CDR1 DFQATT and CDR2 SNEGSKA (reference sequence). The CDR3 DNA sequence: TGCAGTGCTAGTGGAGGGGTAGGAAACTATGGCTACACCTTC. This gives the protein CSASGGVGNYGYTF.

This chain links TRBV7-2 with TRBJ2-1, with TRBD2 identical over 14 bases. V lost 2 bases and J lost 5; bases outside the gene matches: 5. This CDR3 has 17 residues. In germline, CDR1 is SGHTA, CDR2 FQGNSA. The CDR3 bases are TGTGCCAGCAGCTTAACATCGGGACTAGCGGGAGACAATGAGCAGTTCTTC. As protein: CASSLTSGLAGDNEQFF. The full variable domain, in which reference TRBV7-2 and TRBJ2-1 provide the parts outside the CDR3, is GAGVSQSPSNKVTEKGKDVELRCDPISGHTALYWYRQSLGQGLEFLIYFQGNSAPDKSGLPSDRFSAERTGGSVSTLTIQRTQQEDSAVYLCASSLTSGLAGDNEQFFGPGTRLTVL.